The clone carrying this T cell receptor beta chain was found a few times. Its antigen is undetermined. This specimen belongs to a study of blood T cells in healthy people across ages. Study context: Through template switching, about one barcoded beta molecule was captured per two T cells, as measured in model experiments. Study outcomes and limitations: Per million T cells, TCR beta diversity dropped about linearly as age rose.

Sample-barcoded 5' priming and a J-beta primer mix drove a second PCR of about 6 to 11 cycles. CDR3-containing paired-end reads numbered at least 3 million in each sample. TCRdb re-derived calls from the 5' RACE reads in MiXCR, one entry per CDR3 protein. Of roughly 860,000 distinct CDR3 sequences listed, about 62% are singletons. J was trimmed by 1 base and V by 3 bases; bases with no gene match: 8. Germline V lookup: CDR1 LNHNV, CDR2 YYDKDF (reference sequence). CDR3 size: 16 residues. This chain connects TRBV15 to TRBJ1-2; 7 bases match TRBD1. The receptor comes from a man aged 30-40 years in good health. Sequencing was performed on blood. CDR3 loop: CATSSKGTVYNYGYTF. The CDR3 DNA sequence: TGTGCCACCAGCAGTAAAGGGACAGTCTATAACTATGGCTACACCTTC.